The 8 T cell receptor beta chains presented below share a single source sample, sequenced in a study of CD4 T cell repertoires in COVID-19. Sequencing was performed with immunoSEQ multiplex PCR; in TCRdb, only in-frame clones are kept and a portion is missing. Of about 75,000 clones listed, about 83% are singletons. The specimen was CD4+ T cells from peripheral blood, collected after recovery from COVID-19. These receptor sequences come from a human donor who had COVID-19.

V gene TRBV3-1 (or the pseudogene TRBV3-2) combines with J gene TRBJ2-1; D is perhaps TRBD1 (8 bases). CDR3 length equals 12 residues. Germline values: CDR1 LGHDT, CDR2 YNNKEL (reference sequence). V dropped 9 bases and J dropped 6 bases, with 12 bases sitting between them. The CDR3 DNA is TGTGCCAGGGGGGGGACAGGCAATGAGCAGTTCTTC. Translation: CARGGTGNEQFF.

This sequence joins TRBV19 and TRBJ1-2, with D possibly being TRBD1 (6 bases). Germline V gene lookup returns CDR1 LNHDA and CDR2 SQIVND (reference sequence). The CDR3 covers 13 residues. With 9 bases removed from V and 6 bases from J, the gap between germline ends came to 17 bases. The CDR3 DNA reads TGTGCCAGCCTCGGGGGGGCAAAGAATGGCTACACCTTC. Protein product: CASLGGAKNGYTF.

This clone has more than one count but fewer than ten. The rearrangement uses TRBV3-1 (or the pseudogene TRBV3-2) and TRBJ1-2, with D hard to call. The CDR3 spans 15 residues. The V gene's germline CDR1 is LGHDT and CDR2 YNNKEL (reference sequence). V was cut by 0 bases and J by 6 bases, with 14 bases left in between. The CDR3 bases are TGTGCCAGCAGCCAAGATCTGGGTCCAATCAATGGCTACACCTTC. This translates into CASSQDLGPINGYTF.

The chain joins TRBV11-2 to TRBJ2-3; tentative D call: TRBD2 (6 bases). V was cut by 5 bases and J by 4 bases, with 19 bases left in between. There are 16 residues in the CDR3. The germline V gene encodes CDR1 SGHAT and CDR2 FQNNGV. The CDR3 loop is CASSHRGGSLSDTQYF. The CDR3 bases are TGTGCCAGCAGCCACCGTGGGGGGAGCCTTTCAGATACGCAGTATTTT.

This chain uses TRBV5-5 with TRBJ2-2; 13 bases match TRBD2. Losses at the gene ends were 4 bases for V and 6 bases for J; bases not matched to a gene: 3. The germline gives CDR1 SGHKS, CDR2 YYEKEE (reference sequence). The CDR3 spans 15 residues. The CDR3 loop reads CASSPGLAGSGELFF. The CDR3, as DNA: TGTGCCAGCAGCCCGGGACTAGCGGGGTCCGGGGAGCTGTTTTTT.

J is TRBJ2-7 and V is TRBV9, with TRBD1 matching 11 bases. Trimming at V came to 4 bases and at J to 7 bases, leaving 7 bases not matched to a gene. The CDR3 has 14 amino acids. From germline, CDR1 is SGDLS and CDR2 YYNGEE. CDR3 sequence: CASSPGQGAGEQYF. CDR3 DNA sequence: TGTGCCAGCAGCCCCGGACAGGGGGCAGGGGAGCAGTACTTC.

The J gene is TRBJ2-7, the V gene TRBV20-1; D is possibly TRBD2 (6 bases). Germline V lookup: CDR1 DFQATT, CDR2 SNEGSKA (reference sequence). The CDR3 has 10 amino acids. Trimming shortened V by 8 bases and J by 3 bases, and 8 bases separated the two germline ends. The CDR3 spells CSPEGYEQYF. As DNA, the CDR3 is TGCAGTCCGGAGGGCTACGAGCAGTACTTC.

This clone was detected a few times. The CDR3 sequence: CASSAGTGPYSNQPQHF. The CDR3 DNA follows: TGTGCCAGCAGTGCCGGGACAGGGCCATATAGCAATCAGCCCCAGCATTTT. This rearrangement joins TRBV6-1 to TRBJ1-5; 9 bases line up with TRBD1. The CDR3 runs 17 residues. Germline V gene sequence: CDR1 MNHNS, CDR2 SASEGT. Unmatched junction bases numbered 7, after V lost 4 bases and J lost 0 bases.